This TCR beta chain was found in a study of CD8 T cells in Susac syndrome. Study-wide results and limits: Only a relatively small number of individuals were included in the TCR sequencing and HLA analysis.

The germline gives CDR1 SGHRS, CDR2 YFSETQ. This CDR3 contains 12 residues. The ends were cut back, 3 bases at V and 9 bases at J, with 12 bases in the middle. CD8+ and CD4+ T cells circulating in blood were sequenced for TCR beta. Treatment-naive patients with stable or active relapsing-remitting disease were the multiple sclerosis controls. Random hexamers were used to reverse transcribe an amount of about 0.5 to 1 ug RNA. Amplification of TCR beta CDR3 across 54 Vbeta and 13 Jbeta was performed with immunoSEQ multiplex PCR. TCRdb analysed the immunoSEQ multiplex PCR reads with MiXCR anew, one entry per CDR3 protein. The sample records 140,000 to 150,000 distinct CDR3 sequences, approximately 96% being singletons. Notes on this clonotype: Its antigen is not known.

This sequence joins TRBV5-1 and TRBJ1-1; possible D gene TRBD1, 6 bases. Specimen: CD4+ T cells from PBMCs. The clonotype comes from a human donor with multiple sclerosis. The CDR3: CASSWGDRKAFF. Here the CDR3 DNA reads TGCGCCAGCAGCTGGGGCGACAGGAAAGCTTTCTTT. Drawing the rest from reference TRBV5-1 and TRBJ1-1, the complete variable domain is KAGVTQTPRYLIKTRGQQVTLSCSPISGHRSVSWYQQTPGQGLQFLFEYFSETQRNKGNFPGRFSGRQFSNSRSEMNVSTLELGDSALYLCASSWGDRKAFFGQGTRLTVV.